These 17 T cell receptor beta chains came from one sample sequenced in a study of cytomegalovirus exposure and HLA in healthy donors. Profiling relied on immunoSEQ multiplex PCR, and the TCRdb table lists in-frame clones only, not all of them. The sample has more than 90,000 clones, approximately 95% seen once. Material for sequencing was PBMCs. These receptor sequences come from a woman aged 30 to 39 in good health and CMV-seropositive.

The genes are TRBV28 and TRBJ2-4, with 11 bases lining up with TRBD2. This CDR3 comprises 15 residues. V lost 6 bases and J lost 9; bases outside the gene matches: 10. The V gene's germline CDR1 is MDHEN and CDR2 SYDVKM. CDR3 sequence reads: CASREPGLAVGIQYF. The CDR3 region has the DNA TGTGCCAGCAGAGAACCGGGACTAGCGGTAGGCATTCAGTACTTC.

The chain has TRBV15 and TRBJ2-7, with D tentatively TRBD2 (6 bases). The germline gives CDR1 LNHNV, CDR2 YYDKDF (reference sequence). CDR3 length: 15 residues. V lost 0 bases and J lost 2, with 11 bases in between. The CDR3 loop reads CATSRDASAAYEQYF. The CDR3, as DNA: TGTGCCACCAGCAGAGATGCTAGCGCCGCCTACGAGCAGTACTTC.

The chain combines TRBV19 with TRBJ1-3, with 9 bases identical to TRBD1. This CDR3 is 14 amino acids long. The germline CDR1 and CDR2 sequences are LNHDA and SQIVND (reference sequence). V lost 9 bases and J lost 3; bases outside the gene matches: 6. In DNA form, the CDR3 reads TGTGCCAGCAATACAGGGGGCGGTGGAAACACCATATATTTT. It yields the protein CASNTGGGGNTIYF.

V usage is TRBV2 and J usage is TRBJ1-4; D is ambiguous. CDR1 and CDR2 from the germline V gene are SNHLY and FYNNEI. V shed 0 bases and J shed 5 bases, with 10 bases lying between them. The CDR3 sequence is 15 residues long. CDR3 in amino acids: CASSEAPQKNEKLFF. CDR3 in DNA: TGTGCCAGCAGTGAAGCGCCACAGAAAAATGAAAAACTGTTTTTT.

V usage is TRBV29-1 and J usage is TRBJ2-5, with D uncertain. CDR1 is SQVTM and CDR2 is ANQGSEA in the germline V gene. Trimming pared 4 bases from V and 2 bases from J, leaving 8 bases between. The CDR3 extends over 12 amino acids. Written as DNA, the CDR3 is TGCAGCGTTGCGGTTAGTCAAGAGACCCAGTACTTC. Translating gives CSVAVSQETQYF. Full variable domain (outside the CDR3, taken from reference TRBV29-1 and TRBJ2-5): SAVISQKPSRDICQRGTSLTIQCQVDSQVTMMFWYRQQPGQSLTLIATANQGSEATYESGFVIDKFPISRPNLTFSTLTVSNMSPEDSSIYLCSVAVSQETQYFGPGTRLLVL.

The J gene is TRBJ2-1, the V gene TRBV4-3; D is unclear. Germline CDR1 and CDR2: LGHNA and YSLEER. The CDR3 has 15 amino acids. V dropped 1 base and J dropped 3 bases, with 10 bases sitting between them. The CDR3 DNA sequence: TGCGCCAGCAGCCAAGGTGCAGTACGCTACAATGAGCAGTTCTTC. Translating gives CASSQGAVRYNEQFF.

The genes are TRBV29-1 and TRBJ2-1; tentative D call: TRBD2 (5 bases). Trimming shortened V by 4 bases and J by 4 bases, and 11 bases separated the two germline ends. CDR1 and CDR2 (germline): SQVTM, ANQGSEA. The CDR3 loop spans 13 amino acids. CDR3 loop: CSVVGVPYNEQFF. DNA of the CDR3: TGCAGCGTTGTCGGGGTTCCGTACAATGAGCAGTTCTTC.

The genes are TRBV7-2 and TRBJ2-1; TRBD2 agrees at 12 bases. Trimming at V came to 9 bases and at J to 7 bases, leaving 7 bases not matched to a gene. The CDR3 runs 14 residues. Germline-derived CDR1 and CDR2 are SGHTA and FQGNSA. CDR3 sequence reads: CASSSGRGNNEQFF. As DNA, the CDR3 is TGTGCCAGTTCTAGCGGGAGGGGTAATAATGAGCAGTTCTTC.

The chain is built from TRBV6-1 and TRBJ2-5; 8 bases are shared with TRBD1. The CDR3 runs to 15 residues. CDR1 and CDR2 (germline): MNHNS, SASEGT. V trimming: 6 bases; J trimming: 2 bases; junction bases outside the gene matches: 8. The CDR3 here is CASRPTGVEQETQYF. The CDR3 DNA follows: TGTGCCAGCAGACCGACAGGGGTAGAACAAGAGACCCAGTACTTC.

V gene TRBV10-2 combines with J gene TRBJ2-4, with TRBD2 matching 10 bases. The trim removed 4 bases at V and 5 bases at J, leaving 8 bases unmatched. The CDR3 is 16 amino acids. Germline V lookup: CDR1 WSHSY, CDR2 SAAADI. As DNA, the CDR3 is TGCGCCAGCAGTGGTGTAGCGGGGGGCAACGAAAACATTCAGTACTTC. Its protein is CASSGVAGGNENIQYF.

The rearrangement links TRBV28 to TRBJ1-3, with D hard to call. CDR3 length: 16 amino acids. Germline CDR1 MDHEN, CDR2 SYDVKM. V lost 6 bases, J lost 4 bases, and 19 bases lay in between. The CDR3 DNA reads TGTGCCAGCAGCCACTCAGATCCACCGGGGGGAAACACCATATATTTT. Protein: CASSHSDPPGGNTIYF.

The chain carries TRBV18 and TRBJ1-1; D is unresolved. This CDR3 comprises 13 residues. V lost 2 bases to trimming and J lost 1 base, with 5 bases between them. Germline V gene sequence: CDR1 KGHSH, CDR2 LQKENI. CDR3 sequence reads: CASSPTRNTEAFF. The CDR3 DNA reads TGTGCCAGCTCACCAACTCGGAACACTGAAGCTTTCTTT.

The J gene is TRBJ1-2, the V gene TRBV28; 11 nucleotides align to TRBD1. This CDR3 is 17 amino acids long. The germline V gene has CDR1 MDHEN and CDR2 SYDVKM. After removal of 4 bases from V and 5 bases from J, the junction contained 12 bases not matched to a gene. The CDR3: CASSSEPDRGLRYGYTF. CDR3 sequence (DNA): TGTGCCAGCAGTTCGGAACCGGACAGGGGGCTTCGGTATGGCTACACCTTC.

CDR3 loop: CAISEGGMNTEAFF. CDR3 coding DNA: TGTGCCATCAGTGAAGGAGGAATGAACACTGAAGCTTTCTTT. J is TRBJ1-1 and V is TRBV10-3; D remains ambiguous. The CDR3 has 14 residues. Trimming cost V 3 bases and J 0 bases, with 8 bases left between them. Per the germline V gene, CDR1 is ENHRY and CDR2 is SYGVKD.

This CDR3 reads CASNLAGDITGELFF. In DNA form, the CDR3 reads TGCGCCAGCAATCTAGCGGGAGATATCACCGGGGAGCTGTTTTTT. The chain uses TRBV5-1 and TRBJ2-2, with TRBD2 matching 10 bases. The CDR3 loop spans 15 amino acids. J lost 4 bases, V lost 6 bases, and 6 bases had no gene match. Germline assignment: CDR1 SGHRS and CDR2 YFSETQ.

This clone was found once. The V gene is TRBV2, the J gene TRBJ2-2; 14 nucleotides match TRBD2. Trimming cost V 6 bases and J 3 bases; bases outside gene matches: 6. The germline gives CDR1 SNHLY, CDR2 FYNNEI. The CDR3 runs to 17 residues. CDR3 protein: CASRGLAGVWDTGELFF. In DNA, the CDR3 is TGTGCCAGCAGGGGACTAGCGGGAGTTTGGGACACCGGGGAGCTGTTTTTT.

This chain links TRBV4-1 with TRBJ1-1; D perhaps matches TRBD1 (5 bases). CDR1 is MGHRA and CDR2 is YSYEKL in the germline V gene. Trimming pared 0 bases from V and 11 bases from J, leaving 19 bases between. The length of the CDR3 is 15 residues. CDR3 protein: CASSQDRGLGQKAFF. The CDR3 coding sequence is TGCGCCAGCAGCCAAGACCGAGGTCTTGGACAAAAGGCTTTCTTT.